This T cell receptor beta chain was found in a study of shared clonotypes between healthy human individuals. Genomic DNA of unsorted samples came from around 84 million PBMCs. This CDR3 has 15 residues. With 4 bases removed from V and 0 bases from J, the gap between germline ends came to 13 bases. Germline V gene sequence: CDR1 GTSNPN, CDR2 SVGIG (reference sequence). The assay was immunoSEQ multiplex PCR, and TCRdb's table has in-frame clones only and misses some. The sample carries approximately 460,000 clones, 75% to 80% recorded once. The sequenced sample consisted of PBMCs. V gene TRBV30 combines with J gene TRBJ1-5, with a tentative D call TRBD1 (6 bases). The source is a woman in her forties in good health. Some clones in this sample may be carry-over from other donors' samples. The CDR3 loop is CAWTRGTNSNQPQHF. DNA of the CDR3: TGTGCCTGGACCAGAGGGACAAATAGCAATCAGCCCCAGCATTTT.